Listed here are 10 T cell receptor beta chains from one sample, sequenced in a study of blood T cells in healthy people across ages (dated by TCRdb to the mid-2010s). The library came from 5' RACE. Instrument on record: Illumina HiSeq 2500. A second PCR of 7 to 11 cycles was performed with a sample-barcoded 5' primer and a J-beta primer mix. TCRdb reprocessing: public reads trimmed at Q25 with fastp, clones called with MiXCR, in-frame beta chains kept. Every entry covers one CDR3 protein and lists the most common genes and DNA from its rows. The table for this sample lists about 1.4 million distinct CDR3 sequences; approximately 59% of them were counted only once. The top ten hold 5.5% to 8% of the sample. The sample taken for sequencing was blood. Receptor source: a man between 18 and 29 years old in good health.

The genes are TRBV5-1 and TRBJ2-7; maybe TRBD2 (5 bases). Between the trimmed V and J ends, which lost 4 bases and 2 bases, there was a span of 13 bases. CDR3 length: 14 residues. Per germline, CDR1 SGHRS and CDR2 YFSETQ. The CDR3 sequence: CASSQTSPAYEQYF. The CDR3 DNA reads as TGCGCCAGCAGCCAAACTAGTCCTGCCTACGAGCAGTACTTC.

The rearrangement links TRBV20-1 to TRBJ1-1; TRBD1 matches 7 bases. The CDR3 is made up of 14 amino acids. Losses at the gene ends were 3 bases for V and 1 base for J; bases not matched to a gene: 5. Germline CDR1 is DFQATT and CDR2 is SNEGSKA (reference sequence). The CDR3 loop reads CSASPTGRNTEAFF. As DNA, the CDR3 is TGCAGTGCTAGCCCGACAGGGAGGAACACTGAAGCTTTCTTT.

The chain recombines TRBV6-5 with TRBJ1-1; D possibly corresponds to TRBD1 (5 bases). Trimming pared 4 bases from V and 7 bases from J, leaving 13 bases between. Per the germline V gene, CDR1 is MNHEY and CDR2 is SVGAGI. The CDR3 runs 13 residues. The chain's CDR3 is CASSWDGLGEAFF. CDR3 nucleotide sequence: TGTGCCAGCAGTTGGGACGGACTTGGTGAAGCTTTCTTT.

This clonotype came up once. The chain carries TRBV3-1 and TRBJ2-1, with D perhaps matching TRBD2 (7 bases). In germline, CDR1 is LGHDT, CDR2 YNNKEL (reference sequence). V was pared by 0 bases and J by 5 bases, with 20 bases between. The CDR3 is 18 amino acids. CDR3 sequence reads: CASSQDGGGWGFNNEQFF. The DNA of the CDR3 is TGTGCCAGCAGCCAAGATGGGGGGGGCTGGGGGTTCAACAATGAGCAGTTCTTC.

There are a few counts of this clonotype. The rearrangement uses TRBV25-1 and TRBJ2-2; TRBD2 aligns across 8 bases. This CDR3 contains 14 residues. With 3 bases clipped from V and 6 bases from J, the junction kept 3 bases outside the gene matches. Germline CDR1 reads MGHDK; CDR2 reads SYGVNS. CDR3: CASSDAGGAGELFF. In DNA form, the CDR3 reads TGTGCCAGCAGTGATGCGGGAGGTGCCGGGGAGCTGTTTTTT.

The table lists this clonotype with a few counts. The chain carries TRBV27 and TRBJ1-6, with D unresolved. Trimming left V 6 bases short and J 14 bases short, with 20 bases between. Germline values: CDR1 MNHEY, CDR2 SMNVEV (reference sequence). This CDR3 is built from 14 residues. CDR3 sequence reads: CASSEVFEIPTLHF. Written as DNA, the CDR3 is TGTGCCAGCAGCGAAGTCTTCGAGATCCCAACCCTCCACTTT.

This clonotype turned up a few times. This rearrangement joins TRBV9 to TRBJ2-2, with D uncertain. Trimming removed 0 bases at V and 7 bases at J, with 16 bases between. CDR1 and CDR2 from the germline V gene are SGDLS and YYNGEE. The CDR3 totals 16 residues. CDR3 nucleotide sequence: TGTGCCAGCAGCGTAGTTCCCCTCGCAAGTAACGGGGAGCTGTTTTTT. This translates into CASSVVPLASNGELFF.

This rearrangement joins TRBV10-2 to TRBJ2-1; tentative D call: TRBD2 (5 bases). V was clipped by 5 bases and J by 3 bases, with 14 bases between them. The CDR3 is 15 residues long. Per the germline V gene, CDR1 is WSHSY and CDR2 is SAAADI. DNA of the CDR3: TGCGCCAGCAGTCCGGGGAACCGATACTACAATGAGCAGTTCTTC. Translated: CASSPGNRYYNEQFF.

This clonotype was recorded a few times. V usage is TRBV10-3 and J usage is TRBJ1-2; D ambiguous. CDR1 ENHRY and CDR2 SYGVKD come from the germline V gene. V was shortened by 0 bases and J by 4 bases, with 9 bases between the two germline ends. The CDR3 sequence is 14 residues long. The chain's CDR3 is CAISESRQSYGYTF. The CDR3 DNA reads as TGTGCCATCAGTGAGTCGCGGCAGAGCTATGGCTACACCTTC.

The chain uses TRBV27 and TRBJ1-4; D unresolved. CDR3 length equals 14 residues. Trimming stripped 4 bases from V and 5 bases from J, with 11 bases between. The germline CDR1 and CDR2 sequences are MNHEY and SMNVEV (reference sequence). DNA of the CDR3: TGTGCCAGCAGTTCGGACGGATTCAATGAAAAACTGTTTTTT. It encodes CASSSDGFNEKLFF. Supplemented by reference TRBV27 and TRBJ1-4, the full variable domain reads EAQVTQNPRYLITVTGKKLTVTCSQNMNHEYMSWYRQDPGLGLRQIYYSMNVEVTDKGDVPEGYKVSRKEKRNFPLILESPSPNQTSLYFCASSSDGFNEKLFFGSGTQLSVL.